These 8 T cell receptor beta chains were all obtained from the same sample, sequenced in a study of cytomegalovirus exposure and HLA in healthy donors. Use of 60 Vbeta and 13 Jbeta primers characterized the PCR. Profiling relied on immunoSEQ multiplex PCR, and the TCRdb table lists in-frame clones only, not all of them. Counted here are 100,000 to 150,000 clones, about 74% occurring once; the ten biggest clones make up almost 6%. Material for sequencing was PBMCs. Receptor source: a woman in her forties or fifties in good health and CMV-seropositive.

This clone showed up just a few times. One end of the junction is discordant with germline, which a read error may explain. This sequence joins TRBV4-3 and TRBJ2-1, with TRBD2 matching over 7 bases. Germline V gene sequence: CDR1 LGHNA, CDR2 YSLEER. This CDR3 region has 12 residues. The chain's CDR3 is CASSQGGGLQIF. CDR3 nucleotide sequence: TGCGCCAGCAGCCAAGGGGGGGGACTACAAATCTTC.

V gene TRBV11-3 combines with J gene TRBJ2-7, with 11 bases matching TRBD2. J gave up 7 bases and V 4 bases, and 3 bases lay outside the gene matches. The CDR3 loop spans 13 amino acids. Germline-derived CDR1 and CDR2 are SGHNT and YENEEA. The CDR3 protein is CASSSRLAGEQYF. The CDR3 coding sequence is TGTGCCAGCAGCTCCCGACTAGCGGGGGAGCAGTACTTC.

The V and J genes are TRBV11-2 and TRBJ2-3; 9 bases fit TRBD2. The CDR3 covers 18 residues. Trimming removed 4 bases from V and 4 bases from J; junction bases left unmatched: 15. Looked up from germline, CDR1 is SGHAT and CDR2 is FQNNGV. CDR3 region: CASSSYFDLSGGPDTQYF. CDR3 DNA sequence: TGTGCCAGCAGCTCCTACTTCGATCTGAGCGGGGGGCCAGATACGCAGTATTTT.

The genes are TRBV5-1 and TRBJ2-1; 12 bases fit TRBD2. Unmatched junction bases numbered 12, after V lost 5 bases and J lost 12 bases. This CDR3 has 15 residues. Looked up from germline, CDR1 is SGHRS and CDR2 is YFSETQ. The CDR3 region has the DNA TGCGCCAGCAGTCTGAGACTAGCGGGGGCGCATCGGCAGTTCTTC. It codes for CASSLRLAGAHRQFF.

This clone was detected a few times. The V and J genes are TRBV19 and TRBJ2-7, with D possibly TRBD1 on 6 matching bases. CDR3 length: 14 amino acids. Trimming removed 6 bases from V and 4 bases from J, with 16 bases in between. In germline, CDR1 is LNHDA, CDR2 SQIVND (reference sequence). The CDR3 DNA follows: TGTGCCAGTAGCATACAGGGTGGCCAATACGAGCAGTACTTC. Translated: CASSIQGGQYEQYF. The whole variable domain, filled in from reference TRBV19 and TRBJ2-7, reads DGGITQSPKYLFRKEGQNVTLSCEQNLNHDAMYWYRQDPGQGLRLIYYSQIVNDFQKGDIAEGYSVSREKKESFPLTVTSAQKNPTAFYLCASSIQGGQYEQYFGPGTRLTVT.

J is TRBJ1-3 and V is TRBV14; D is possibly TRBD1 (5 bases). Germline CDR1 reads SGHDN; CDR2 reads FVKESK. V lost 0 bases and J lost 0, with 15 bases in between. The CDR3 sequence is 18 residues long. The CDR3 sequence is CASSQEPETGGSGNTIYF. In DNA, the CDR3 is TGTGCCAGCAGCCAAGAACCCGAAACAGGTGGCTCTGGAAACACCATATATTTT.

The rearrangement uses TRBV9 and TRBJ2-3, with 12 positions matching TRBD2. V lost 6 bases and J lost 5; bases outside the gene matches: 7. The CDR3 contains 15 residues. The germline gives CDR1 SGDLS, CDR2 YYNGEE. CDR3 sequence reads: CASTLAGGLGDTQYF. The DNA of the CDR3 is TGTGCCAGCACCCTAGCGGGGGGGCTGGGAGATACGCAGTATTTT.

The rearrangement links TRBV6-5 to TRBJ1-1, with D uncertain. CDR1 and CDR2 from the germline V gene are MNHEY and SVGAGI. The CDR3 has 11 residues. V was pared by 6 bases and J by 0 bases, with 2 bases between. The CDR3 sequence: CASSMNTEAFF. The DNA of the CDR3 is TGTGCCAGCAGCATGAACACTGAAGCTTTCTTT.